What follows is one TCR beta chain and its context. In the authors' methods: Amplification with reference gene primers provided the estimates of nucleated cell counts. Sequencing was performed with immunoSEQ multiplex PCR; in TCRdb, only in-frame clones are kept and a portion is missing. D and trimming were read from the DNA, whereas the V and J calls and clone size are those reported in that table. The sample holds around 250,000 clones; approximately 90% are singletons and the top ten take 3.5% to 4%. These data are taken from a study of blood T cell repertoires in COVID-19. Study information: The samples span acute and convalescent COVID-19 from the United States, Italy and Spain. Sample material is recorded as cDNA or gDNA derived from T cells, B-cell-depleted T cells, or PBMCs.

The specimen was peripheral blood. This clonotype was sampled from a man aged 18-30 years with active or convalescent COVID-19.

This CDR3 is CATSDPQRGYTF. The CDR3 DNA is TGTGCCACCAGTGATCCACAACGAGGCTACACCTTC. The chain recombines TRBV24-1 with TRBJ1-2; no clear D. Deletions cut 3 bases from V and 8 bases from J, with 9 bases between. CDR3 length equals 12 residues. The germline V gene has CDR1 KGHDR and CDR2 SFDVKD.